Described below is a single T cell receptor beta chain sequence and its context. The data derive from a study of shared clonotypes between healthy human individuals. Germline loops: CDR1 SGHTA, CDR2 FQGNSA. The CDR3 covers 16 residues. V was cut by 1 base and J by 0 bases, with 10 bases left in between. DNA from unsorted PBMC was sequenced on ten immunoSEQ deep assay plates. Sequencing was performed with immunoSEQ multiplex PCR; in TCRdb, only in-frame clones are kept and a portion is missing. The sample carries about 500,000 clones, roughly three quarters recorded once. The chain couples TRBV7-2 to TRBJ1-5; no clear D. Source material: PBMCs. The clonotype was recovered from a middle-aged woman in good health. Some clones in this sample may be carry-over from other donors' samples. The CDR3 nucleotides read TGTGCCAGCAGCTTAGGGCCGGGAGATAGCAATCAGCCCCAGCATTTT. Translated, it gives CASSLGPGDSNQPQHF. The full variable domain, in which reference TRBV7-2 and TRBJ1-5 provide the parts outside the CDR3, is GAGVSQSPSNKVTEKGKDVELRCDPISGHTALYWYRQSLGQGLEFLIYFQGNSAPDKSGLPSDRFSAERTGGSVSTLTIQRTQQEDSAVYLCASSLGPGDSNQPQHFGDGTRLSIL.